This T cell receptor beta chain derives from a study of beta chain features in type 1 diabetes. V was pared by 10 bases and J by 3 bases, with 19 bases between. Germline CDR1 MNHEY, CDR2 SVGAGI. The CDR3 extends over 15 amino acids. In its sample, this clone was seen a few times. The antigen remains undetermined. General study results and limits: Because the template was cDNA, high-expressing cells might be over-represented. Insertion counts at VDJ junctions were lower in type 1 diabetes patients, who also showed more deletions there. Across patients, naive, central memory and Treg TCRB repertoires exhibited apparently greater similarity than was observed across healthy donors.

Isolated RNA was reverse transcribed in full, so expressed TCRB transcripts were sequenced. This table comes from immunoSEQ multiplex PCR, and its TCRdb copy is limited to in-frame clones, with some not included. The repertoire has approximately 300,000 clones, about 11% of them found once; the top ten carry roughly 0.014%. This sequence joins TRBV6-5 and TRBJ2-1; D possibly corresponds to TRBD2 (6 bases). Sequences were obtained from naive CD4+ T cells from blood. The sequence came from a woman in her 30s in good health. The CDR3 spells CATRVGLANYNEQFF. CDR3 bases: TGTGCCACTCGCGTGGGGCTAGCGAACTACAATGAGCAGTTCTTC.